This record covers a single T cell receptor (beta chain). What it recognizes is unknown. This sample is part of a study of CD8 T cells in ankylosing spondylitis. Study-wide results and caveats: A TCR beta motif of eight or nine highly homologous variants seemed to mark ankylosing spondylitis blood. Disease-linked clones were reportedly significantly enriched in matched ankylosing spondylitis synovial fluid. Disease-linked clones bore a CD8+ phenotype, appearing relatively rarely in peripheral blood.

Making the TCR beta libraries involved quantitative 5'-RACE with molecular barcodes. A single record per CDR3 protein comes from TCRdb applying MiXCR to the 5' RACE reads. Of some 290,000 distinct CDR3 sequences listed, around 20% are singletons. The V end was cut by 7 bases, the J end by 2 bases, with 10 bases between. The CDR3 runs to 13 residues. The rearrangement uses TRBV12-3 or TRBV12-4 and TRBJ2-3; tentatively, D is TRBD1 (6 bases). This TCR was recovered from a male donor with ankylosing spondylitis or in good health (not recorded which). The specimen sequenced was blood, either unsorted or a sorted T cell fraction (not recorded which). CDR3 residues: CASNRQVTDTQYF. The CDR3 coding sequence is TGTGCCAGCAATAGACAGGTCACAGATACGCAGTATTTT.